The sequence of this T cell receptor beta chain was determined in a study of blood T cell repertoires in COVID-19. About the study: Samples representing acute and convalescent COVID-19 were sourced from the United States, Italy and Spain. T cells, B-cell-depleted T cells, or PBMCs supplied cDNA or gDNA.

V was trimmed by 1 base and J by 11 bases, leaving 9 bases between them. Germline V CDR1 and CDR2: LGHDT, YNNKEL (reference sequence). The CDR3 contains 12 residues. Data came from immunoSEQ multiplex PCR; TCRdb stores just in-frame clones and leaves some out. This sample has around 100,000 clones, with about 80% found just once. The receptor was derived from a human donor in a cohort sampled during active or convalescent COVID-19. The chain recombines TRBV3-1 (or the pseudogene TRBV3-2) with TRBJ2-1; D gene ambiguous. The sequenced sample was peripheral blood. CDR3 sequence (DNA): TGTGCCAGCAGCCAAGTGAGCGCAAAGCAGTTCTTC. Protein sequence: CASSQVSAKQFF.